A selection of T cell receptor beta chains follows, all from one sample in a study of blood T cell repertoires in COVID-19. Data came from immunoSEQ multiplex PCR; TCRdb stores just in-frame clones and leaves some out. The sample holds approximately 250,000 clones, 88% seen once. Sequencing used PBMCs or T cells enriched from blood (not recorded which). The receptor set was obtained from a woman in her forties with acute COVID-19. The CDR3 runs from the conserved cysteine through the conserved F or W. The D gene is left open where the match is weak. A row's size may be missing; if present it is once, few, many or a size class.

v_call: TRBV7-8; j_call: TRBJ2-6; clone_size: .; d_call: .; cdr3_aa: CASSFNFLTRGRLSGANVLTF; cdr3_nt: TGTGCCAGCAGCTTCAACTTTTTAACGAGGGGGAGACTCTCTGGGGCCAACGTCCTGACTTTC
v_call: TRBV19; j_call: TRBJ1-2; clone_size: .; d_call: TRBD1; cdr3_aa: CASSIARQGLILNYGYTF; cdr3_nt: TGTGCCAGTAGTATCGCCCGACAGGGCTTGATCTTAAACTATGGCTACACCTTC
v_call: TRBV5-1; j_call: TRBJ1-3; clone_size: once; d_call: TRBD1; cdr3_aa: CASSLDHRGSGNTIYF; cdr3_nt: TGCGCCAGCAGCCTAGATCACAGGGGCTCTGGAAACACCATATATTTT
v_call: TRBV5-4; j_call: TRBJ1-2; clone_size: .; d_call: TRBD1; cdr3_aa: CASSPQGNNNYGYTF; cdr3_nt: TGTGCCAGCAGCCCACAGGGGAATAATAACTATGGCTACACCTTC
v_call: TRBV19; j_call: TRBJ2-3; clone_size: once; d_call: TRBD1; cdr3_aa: CASSISPTGGAYTDTQYF; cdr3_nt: TGTGCCAGTAGTATATCCCCGACAGGGGGCGCCTACACAGATACGCAGTATTTT
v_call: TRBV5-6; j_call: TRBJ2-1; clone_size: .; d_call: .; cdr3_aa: CASSLGHGENEQFF; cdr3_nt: TGTGCCAGCAGCCTCGGACACGGTGAGAATGAGCAGTTCTTC
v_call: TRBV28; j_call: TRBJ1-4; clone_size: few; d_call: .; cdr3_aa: CASRKGQPNEKLFF; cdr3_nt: TGTGCCAGCAGAAAAGGACAGCCTAATGAAAAACTGTTTTTT
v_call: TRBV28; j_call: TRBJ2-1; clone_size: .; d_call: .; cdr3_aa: CASRGGSRQSYNEQFF; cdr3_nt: TGTGCCAGCCGTGGGGGGAGCCGCCAGTCCTACAATGAGCAGTTCTTC
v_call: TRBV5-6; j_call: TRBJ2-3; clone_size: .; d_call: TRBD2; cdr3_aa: CASKAGGPNTQYF; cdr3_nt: TGTGCCAGCAAAGCGGGAGGGCCGAATACGCAGTATTTT
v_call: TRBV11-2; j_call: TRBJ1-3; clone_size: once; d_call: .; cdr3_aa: CASSKDTGNTIYF; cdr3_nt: TGTGCCAGCAGCAAGGACACTGGAAACACCATATATTTT
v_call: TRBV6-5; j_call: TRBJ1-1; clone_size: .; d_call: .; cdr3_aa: CASSPRGQSNTEAFF; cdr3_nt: TGTGCCAGCAGCCCACGCGGACAGTCGAACACTGAAGCTTTCTTT
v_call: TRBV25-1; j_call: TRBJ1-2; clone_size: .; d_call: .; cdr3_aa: CASLGTILYGYTF; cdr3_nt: TGTGCCAGTCTGGGGACAATACTATATGGCTACACCTTC